Listed below are T cell receptor beta chains from one sample, sequenced in a study of blood T cells in healthy people across ages. One entry per CDR3 protein, called by TCRdb with MiXCR from the 5' RACE reads. The table has 870,000 or so distinct CDR3 sequences, about 28% seen once. The sample comprised blood. The receptors come from a woman aged 80 or over in good health. The CDR3 runs from the conserved cysteine through the conserved F or W. Fields, in order: V gene, D gene, J gene, clone size, CDR3 protein, CDR3 DNA. The D gene is left open where the match is weak. Size tells how often a clone was seen (once, few, many) or the class of an expanded clone, and some rows leave it out.

TRBV5-1,.,TRBJ1-2,.,CASSLEAGGANYGYTF,TGCGCCAGCAGCCTGGAGGCCGGGGGCGCCAACTATGGCTACACCTTC
TRBV5-1,TRBD2,TRBJ2-2,.,CASSSGLAGTRELFF,TGCGCCAGCAGCTCGGGACTAGCGGGTACCAGGGAGCTGTTTTTT
TRBV7-2,.,TRBJ1-2,.,CASSLGQTGGYTF,TGTGCCAGCAGCTTAGGACAGACCGGTGGCTACACCTTC
TRBV29-1,.,TRBJ2-1,.,CSVEVGALNEQFF,TGCAGCGTTGAAGTAGGGGCGCTAAATGAGCAGTTCTTC
TRBV20-1,.,TRBJ1-6,.,CSVPRGGSSYNSPLHF,TGCAGTGTCCCCCGGGGTGGGAGCTCCTATAATTCACCCCTCCACTTT
TRBV7-9,TRBD2,TRBJ2-3,.,CASSTTSGGTPSTDTQYF,TGTGCCAGCAGCACGACTAGCGGGGGGACCCCTAGCACAGATACGCAGTATTTT
TRBV5-6,.,TRBJ1-6,few,CASSLGTWTDNSPLHF,TGTGCCAGCAGCTTGGGGACTTGGACAGATAATTCACCCCTCCACTTT
TRBV30,.,TRBJ1-5,.,CAWSSGANQPQHF,TGTGCCTGGAGTTCGGGGGCCAATCAGCCCCAGCATTTT
TRBV6-2/TRBV6-3,.,TRBJ2-7,few,CAGGHGGSYEQYF,TGTGCCGGCGGACACGGTGGGTCCTACGAGCAGTACTTC
TRBV20-1,.,TRBJ1-2,many,CSATGRGGGYGYTF,TGCAGTGCGACCGGGAGAGGGGGGGGCTATGGCTACACCTTC
TRBV24-1,.,TRBJ2-3,.,CATSDPGDVTDTQYF,TGTGCCACCAGTGACCCAGGGGATGTCACAGATACGCAGTATTTT
TRBV10-1,.,TRBJ2-1,.,CASRESGPQETQFF,TGCGCCAGCAGGGAGTCCGGGCCGCAAGAGACCCAGTTCTTC
TRBV20-1,.,TRBJ1-4,.,CSARRGSGSEKLFF,TGCAGTGCTAGGCGGGGCTCGGGGTCCGAAAAACTGTTTTTT
TRBV20-1,.,TRBJ2-5,.,CSLVTNGLSYEQYF,TGCAGTCTTGTGACTAACGGGCTGTCGTATGAGCAGTACTTC
TRBV12-3/TRBV12-4,TRBD2,TRBJ2-3,many,CASRATSGGATDTQYF,TGTGCCAGCAGAGCGACTAGCGGGGGGGCCACAGATACGCAGTATTTT
TRBV20-1,TRBD2,TRBJ2-5,.,CSASSWERERGDETQYF,TGCAGTGCTAGTAGTTGGGAGCGGGAACGGGGGGACGAGACCCAGTACTTC